The following is a TCR beta chain sequence with its context. The data originate from a study of blood T cell repertoires in COVID-19. The overall study: Acute and convalescent COVID-19 specimens originated in the United States, Italy and Spain.

Original handling: Using reference gene primer amplification, nucleated cell counts were estimated. Measured with immunoSEQ multiplex PCR; TCRdb has only the in-frame clones, and not every one. V, J and clone size are taken as reported in that table, and D and trimming were inferred from the DNA itself. The table includes around 100,000 clones, about 85% detected once. This receptor was obtained from a human donor in a cohort sampled during active COVID-19. Sequencing was performed on peripheral blood.

The CDR3 DNA reads TGTGCCAGTACCGACGGACAGGGGGCGTTGAGCTATGGCTACACCTTC. Amino acid sequence: CASTDGQGALSYGYTF. The V call is TRBV19, the J call TRBJ1-2, with TRBD1 matching over 11 bases. The V gene's germline CDR1 is LNHDA and CDR2 SQIVND (reference sequence). CDR3 length: 16 amino acids. With 7 bases clipped from V and 4 bases from J, the junction kept 11 bases outside the gene matches.